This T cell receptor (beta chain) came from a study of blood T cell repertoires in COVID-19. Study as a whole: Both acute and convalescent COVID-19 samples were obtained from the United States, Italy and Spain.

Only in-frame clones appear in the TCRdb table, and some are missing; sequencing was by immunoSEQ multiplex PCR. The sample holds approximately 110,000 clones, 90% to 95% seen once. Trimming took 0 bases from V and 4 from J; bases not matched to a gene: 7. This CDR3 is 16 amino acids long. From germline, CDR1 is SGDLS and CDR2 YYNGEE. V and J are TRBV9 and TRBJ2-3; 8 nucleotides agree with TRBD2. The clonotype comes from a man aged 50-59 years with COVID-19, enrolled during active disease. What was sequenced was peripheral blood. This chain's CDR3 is CASSVGVVTSADTQYF. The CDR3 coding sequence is TGTGCCAGCAGCGTAGGGGTGGTGACTAGCGCAGATACGCAGTATTTT.